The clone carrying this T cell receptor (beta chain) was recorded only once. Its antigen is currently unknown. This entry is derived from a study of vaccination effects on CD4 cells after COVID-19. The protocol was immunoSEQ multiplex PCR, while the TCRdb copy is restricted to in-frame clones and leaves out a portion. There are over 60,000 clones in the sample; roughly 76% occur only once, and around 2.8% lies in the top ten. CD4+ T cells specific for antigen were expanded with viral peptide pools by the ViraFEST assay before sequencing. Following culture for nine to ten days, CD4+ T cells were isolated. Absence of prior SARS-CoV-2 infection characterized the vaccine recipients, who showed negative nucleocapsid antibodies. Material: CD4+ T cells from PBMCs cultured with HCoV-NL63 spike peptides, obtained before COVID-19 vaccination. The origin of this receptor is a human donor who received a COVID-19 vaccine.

The CDR3 spells CASSKTVGPYEQYV. CDR3 DNA: TGTGCCAGCAGCAAAACGGTGGGGCCCTACGAGCAGTACGTC. V and J are TRBV21-1 and TRBJ2-7; TRBD1 is the table's D call and was not checked against the DNA. TRBV21-1 is a documented pseudogene. There are 14 residues in the CDR3.